The present TCR beta chain was sequenced within a study of cytomegalovirus exposure and HLA in healthy donors. PCR used 60 Vbeta primers and 13 Jbeta primers. Produced via immunoSEQ multiplex PCR; TCRdb's table is partial and in-frame only. This sample carries about 120,000 clones, over 65% of them seen once, and the ten largest clones take roughly 2.5%. Broader study findings: Analysis was carried out at a later point, and it linked a missense DCLRE1C variant to TCR beta V- and J-gene trimming.

For this clone: Its specificity is not known.

The sequenced material came from PBMCs. This clonotype was obtained from a woman in her forties in good health and CMV-seropositive.

Here the CDR3 reads CASSFGGTQEAFF. The CDR3 DNA is TGTGCCAGCAGCTTCGGGGGGACGCAGGAAGCTTTCTTT. The rearrangement joins TRBV11-3 to TRBJ1-1; possible D gene TRBD1, 5 bases. V was trimmed by 3 bases and J by 8 bases, leaving 13 bases between them. This CDR3 has 13 residues. Germline CDR1 reads SGHNT; CDR2 reads YENEEA.